This T cell receptor beta chain emerged from a study of T-cell memory formation after mild COVID-19. A single record per CDR3 protein comes from TCRdb applying MiXCR to the 5' RACE reads. The sample includes about 270,000 distinct CDR3 sequences, more than 15% of them seen just once. Germline V lookup: CDR1 SGHVS, CDR2 FNYEAQ. This CDR3 is 16 amino acids long. V was cut by 4 bases and J by 2 bases, with 15 bases left in between. The receptor's source is a man in his late teens or twenties who had mild COVID-19 (a few samples of this study predate the infection). Cell type and time point are not known. The gene calls are TRBV7-6 and TRBJ1-3; possibly TRBD1 for D (5 bases). Sample: PBMCs or a T cell subset sorted from them (not recorded which). The DNA of the CDR3 is TGTGCCAGCAGCTGGGGACGGGTTGGAACTGGAAACACCATATATTTT. It translates to CASSWGRVGTGNTIYF.